This entry is about one T cell receptor (beta chain). No antigen is known for it. The data were taken from a study of T cell repertoires and Cas9 in healthy adults. Study-wide context: SpCas9-reactive CD4 and CD8 T cells were characterized for potency, cytotoxicity and lineage. Findings of the study overall: SpCas9-reactive regulatory T cells reportedly mitigated SpCas9-reactive effector T cells in vitro.

Germline V gene data show CDR1 as LNHDA and CDR2 as SQIVND (reference sequence). With 6 bases removed from V and 4 bases from J, the gap between germline ends came to 6 bases. This CDR3 spans 12 amino acids. Only in-frame clones appear in the TCRdb table, and some are missing; sequencing was by immunoSEQ multiplex PCR. The sample shows about 22,000 clones, about 90% of them seen only once. The sample was CD4+ effector T cells (CD127+, CD25-, CD137-, CD154-) from PBMCs; culture status not recorded. This TCR was recovered from a human donor in good health. V usage is TRBV19 and J usage is TRBJ2-2, with D possibly TRBD2 on 6 matching bases. CDR3 amino acids: CASREGTGELFF. The CDR3 region has the DNA TGTGCCAGTAGGGAGGGCACCGGGGAGCTGTTTTTT.